These 9 T cell receptor beta chains came from one sample sequenced in a study of T cells in Graves' hyperthyroidism and ophthalmopathy. TCR beta CDR3 regions were amplified from RNA. A set of HTBI primers served as the primers for a first-round RT-PCR of the TCR CDR3. In TCRdb, the multiplex PCR reads were re-called with MiXCR into one record per CDR3 protein. The table shows some 800,000 distinct CDR3 sequences, with about 38% occurring only once. Sample: blood. The receptors here all came from a man aged 18 to 35 with Graves' hyperthyroidism.

This chain joins TRBV11-2 and TRBJ2-3, with D unresolved. CDR1 and CDR2 (germline): SGHAT, FQNNGV. The V and J ends lost 5 bases and 2 bases respectively, with 8 bases between them. This CDR3 comprises 13 residues. The CDR3 coding sequence is TGTGCCAGCAGCCTCCCCCTCACAGATACGCAGTATTTT. Its protein product is CASSLPLTDTQYF.

This clonotype was detected a few times. The rearrangement uses TRBV6-1 and TRBJ1-1; possibly TRBD1 for D (6 bases). The CDR3 extends over 16 amino acids. The V end lost 3 bases, the J end lost 0 bases, and 14 bases lay between the germline ends. Germline CDR1 is MNHNS and CDR2 is SASEGT. This CDR3 is CASSDDRISLNTEAFF. The DNA of the CDR3 is TGTGCCAGCAGTGATGACAGGATCTCGCTGAACACTGAAGCTTTCTTT.

This rearrangement joins TRBV7-3 to TRBJ2-7; perhaps TRBD1 as D (6 bases). Germline V gives CDR1 SGHTA, CDR2 FQGTGA. This CDR3 comprises 13 residues. With 2 bases removed from V and 6 bases from J, the gap between germline ends came to 11 bases. This CDR3 is CASSLLTGSEQYF. Written as DNA, the CDR3 is TGTGCCAGCAGCTTACTCACAGGGAGCGAGCAGTACTTC.

The chain employs TRBV25-1 and TRBJ2-7; D may be TRBD2 (5 bases). The CDR3 has 13 residues. Germline-derived CDR1 and CDR2 are MGHDK and SYGVNS. Between the trimmed V and J ends, which lost 4 bases and 4 bases, there was a span of 11 bases. This chain's CDR3 is CASSGATGYEQYF. The DNA for the CDR3 is TGTGCCAGCAGTGGGGCCACGGGGTACGAGCAGTACTTC.

The J gene is TRBJ1-5, the V gene TRBV7-9; TRBD1 aligns across 8 bases. There are 13 residues in the CDR3. Looked up from germline, CDR1 is SEHNR and CDR2 is FQNEAQ (reference sequence). V shed 7 bases, J shed 5 bases, and the junction held 4 bases outside the gene matches. CDR3 protein: CASTLTGDQPQHF. CDR3 sequence (DNA): TGTGCCAGCACTCTGACAGGGGATCAGCCCCAGCATTTT.

Many counts were recorded for this clonotype. This chain uses TRBV7-8 with TRBJ1-1; D not resolved. Germline V gene sequence: CDR1 SGHVS, CDR2 FQNEAQ. V was trimmed by 2 bases and J by 0 bases, leaving 7 bases between them. The CDR3 spans 14 residues. The CDR3 coding sequence is TGTGCCAGCAGCTTATGGGTCTTGAACACTGAAGCTTTCTTT. Translating gives CASSLWVLNTEAFF.

This clonotype was counted ten times or more. The chain joins TRBV10-2 to TRBJ1-5; no reliable D call. This CDR3 region has 14 residues. Trimming cost V 4 bases and J 1 base, with 8 bases left between them. The germline V gene encodes CDR1 WSHSY and CDR2 SAAADI. The DNA for the CDR3 is TGCGCCAGCAGTGTGAGTTTCAGCAATCAGCCCCAGCATTTT. It encodes CASSVSFSNQPQHF.

This clonotype was seen ten or more times. The V call is TRBV2, the J call TRBJ1-2; 10 bases fit TRBD1. V gave up 9 bases and J gave up 4 bases; unmatched junction bases: 5. The CDR3 extends over 13 amino acids. CDR1 and CDR2 (germline): SNHLY, FYNNEI. CDR3 nucleotide sequence: TGTGCCAGGACAGGGGGCGCTTCCTATGGCTACACCTTC. It translates to CARTGGASYGYTF.

The rearrangement links TRBV20-1 to TRBJ2-7; TRBD2 matches 13 bases. After removal of 7 bases from V and 1 base from J, the junction contained 4 bases not matched to a gene. Germline-derived CDR1 and CDR2 are DFQATT and SNEGSKA (reference sequence). This CDR3 comprises 14 residues. CDR3 sequence: CSVRTSGSSYEQYF. The DNA of the CDR3 is TGCAGTGTCCGGACTAGCGGGAGTTCCTACGAGCAGTACTTC.